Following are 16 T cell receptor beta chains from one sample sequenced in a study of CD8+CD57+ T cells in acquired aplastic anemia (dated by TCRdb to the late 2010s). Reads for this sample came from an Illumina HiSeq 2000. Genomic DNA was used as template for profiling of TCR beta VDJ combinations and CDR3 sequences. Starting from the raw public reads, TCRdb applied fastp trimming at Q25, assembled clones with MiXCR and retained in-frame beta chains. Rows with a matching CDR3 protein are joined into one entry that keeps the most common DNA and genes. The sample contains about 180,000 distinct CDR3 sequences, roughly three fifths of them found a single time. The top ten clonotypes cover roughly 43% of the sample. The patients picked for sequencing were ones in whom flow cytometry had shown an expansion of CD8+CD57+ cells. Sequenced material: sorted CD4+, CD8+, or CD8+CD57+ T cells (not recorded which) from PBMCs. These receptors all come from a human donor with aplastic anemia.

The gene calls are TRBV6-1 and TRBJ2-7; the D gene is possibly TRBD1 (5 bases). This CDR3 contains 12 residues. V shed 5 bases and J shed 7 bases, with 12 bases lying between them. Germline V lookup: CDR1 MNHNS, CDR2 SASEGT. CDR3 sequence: CASSLTVNEQYF. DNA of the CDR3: TGTGCCAGCAGTCTGACAGTAAATGAGCAGTACTTC.

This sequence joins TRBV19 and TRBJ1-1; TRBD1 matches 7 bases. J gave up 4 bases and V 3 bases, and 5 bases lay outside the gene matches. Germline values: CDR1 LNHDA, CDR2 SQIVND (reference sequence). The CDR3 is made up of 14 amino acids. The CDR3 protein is CASSITGAGTEAFF. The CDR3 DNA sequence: TGTGCCAGTAGTATCACAGGGGCAGGCACTGAAGCTTTCTTT.

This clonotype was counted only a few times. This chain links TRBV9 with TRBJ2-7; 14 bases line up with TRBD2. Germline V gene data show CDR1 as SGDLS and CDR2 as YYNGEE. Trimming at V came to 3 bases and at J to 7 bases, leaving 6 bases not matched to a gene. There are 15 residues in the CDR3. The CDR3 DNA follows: TGTGCCAGCAGCGAAGGACTAGCGGGGGGCAATGAGCAGTACTTC. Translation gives CASSEGLAGGNEQYF.

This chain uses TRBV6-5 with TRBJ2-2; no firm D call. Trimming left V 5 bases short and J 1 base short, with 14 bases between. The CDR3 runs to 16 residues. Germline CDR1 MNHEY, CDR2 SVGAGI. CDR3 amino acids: CASSEAHNLNTGELFF. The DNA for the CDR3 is TGTGCCAGCAGTGAAGCGCACAATTTGAACACCGGGGAGCTGTTTTTT.

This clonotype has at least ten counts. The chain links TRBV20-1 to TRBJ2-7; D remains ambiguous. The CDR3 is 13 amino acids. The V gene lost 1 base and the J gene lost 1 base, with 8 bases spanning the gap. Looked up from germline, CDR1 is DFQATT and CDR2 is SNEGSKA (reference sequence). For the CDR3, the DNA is TGCAGTGCTAGAGCGGTAGGGTCCTACGAGCAGTACTTC. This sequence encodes CSARAVGSYEQYF.

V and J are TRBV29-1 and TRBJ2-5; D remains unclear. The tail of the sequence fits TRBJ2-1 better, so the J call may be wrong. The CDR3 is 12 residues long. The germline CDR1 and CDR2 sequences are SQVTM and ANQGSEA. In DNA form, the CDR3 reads TGCAGCGTTGATAAGGCTACTGGTGAGCAGTTCTTC. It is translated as CSVDKATGEQFF.

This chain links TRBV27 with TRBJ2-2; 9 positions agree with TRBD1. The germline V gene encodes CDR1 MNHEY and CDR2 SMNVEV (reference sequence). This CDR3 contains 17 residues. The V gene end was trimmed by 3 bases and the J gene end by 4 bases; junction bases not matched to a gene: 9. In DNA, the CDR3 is TGTGCCAGCAGTTTGTCGGACAGGGGAGGACCCACCGGGGAGCTGTTTTTT. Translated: CASSLSDRGGPTGELFF.

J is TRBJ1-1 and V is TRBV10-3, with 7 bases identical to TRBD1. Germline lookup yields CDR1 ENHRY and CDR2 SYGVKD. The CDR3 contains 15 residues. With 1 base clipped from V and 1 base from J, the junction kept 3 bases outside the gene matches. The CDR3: CAISEWDRPNTEAFF. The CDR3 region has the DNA TGTGCCATCAGTGAGTGGGACAGACCGAACACTGAAGCTTTCTTT.

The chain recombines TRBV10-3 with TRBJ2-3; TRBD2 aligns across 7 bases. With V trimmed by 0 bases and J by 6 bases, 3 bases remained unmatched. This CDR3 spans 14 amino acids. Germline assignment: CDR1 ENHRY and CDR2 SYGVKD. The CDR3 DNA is TGTGCCATCAGTGAGTCGGACGGGAGGGATACGCAGTATTTT. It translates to CAISESDGRDTQYF.

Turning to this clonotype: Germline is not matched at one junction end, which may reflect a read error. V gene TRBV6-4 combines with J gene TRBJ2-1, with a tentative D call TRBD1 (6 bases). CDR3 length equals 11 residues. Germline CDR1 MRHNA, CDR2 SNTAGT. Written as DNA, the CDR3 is TGTGCCATCAGTGGGGGCGGTGAGCAGTTCTTC. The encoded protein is CAISGGGEQFF.

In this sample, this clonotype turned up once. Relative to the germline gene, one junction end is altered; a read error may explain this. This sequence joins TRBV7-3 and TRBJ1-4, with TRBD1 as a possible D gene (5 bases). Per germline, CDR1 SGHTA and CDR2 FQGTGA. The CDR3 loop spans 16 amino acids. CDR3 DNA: TGCGCCAGCAGCCAAGAAAGGTCTGCAGGGATTGAAAAACTGTTTTTT. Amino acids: CASSQERSAGIEKLFF.

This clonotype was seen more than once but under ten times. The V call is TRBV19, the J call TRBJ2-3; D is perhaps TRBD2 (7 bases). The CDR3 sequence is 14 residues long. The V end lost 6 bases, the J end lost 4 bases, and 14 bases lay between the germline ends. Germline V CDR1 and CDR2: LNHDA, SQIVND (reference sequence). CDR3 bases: TGTGCCAGTAGCCCTGGGGGGGCCTCAGATACGCAGTATTTT. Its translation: CASSPGGASDTQYF.

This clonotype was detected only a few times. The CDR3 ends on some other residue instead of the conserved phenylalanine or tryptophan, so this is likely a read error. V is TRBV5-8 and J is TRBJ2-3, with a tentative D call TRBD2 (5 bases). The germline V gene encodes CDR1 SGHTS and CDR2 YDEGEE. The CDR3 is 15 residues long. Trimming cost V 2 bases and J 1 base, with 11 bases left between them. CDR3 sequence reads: CASSFRGPGTDTQYV. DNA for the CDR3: TGTGCCAGCAGCTTTCGGGGTCCGGGCACAGATACGCAGTATGTT.

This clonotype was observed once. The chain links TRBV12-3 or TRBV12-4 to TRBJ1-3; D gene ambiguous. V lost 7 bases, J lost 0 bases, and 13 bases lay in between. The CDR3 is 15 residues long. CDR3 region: CASTRWANSGNTIYF. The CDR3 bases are TGTGCCAGCACTCGCTGGGCCAACTCTGGAAACACCATATATTTT.

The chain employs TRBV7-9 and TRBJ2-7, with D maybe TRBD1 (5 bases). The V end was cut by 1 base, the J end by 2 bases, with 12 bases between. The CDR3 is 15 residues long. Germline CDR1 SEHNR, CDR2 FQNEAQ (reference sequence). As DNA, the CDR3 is TGTGCCAGCAGCTTAGGGTCCAGGGCGACCTACGAGCAGTACTTC. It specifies CASSLGSRATYEQYF. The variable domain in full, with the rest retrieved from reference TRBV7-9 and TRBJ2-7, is DTGVSQNPRHKITKRGQNVTFRCDPISEHNRLYWYRQTLGQGPEFLTYFQNEAQLEKSRLLSDRFSAERPKGSFSTLEIQRTEQGDSAMYLCASSLGSRATYEQYFGPGTRLTVT.

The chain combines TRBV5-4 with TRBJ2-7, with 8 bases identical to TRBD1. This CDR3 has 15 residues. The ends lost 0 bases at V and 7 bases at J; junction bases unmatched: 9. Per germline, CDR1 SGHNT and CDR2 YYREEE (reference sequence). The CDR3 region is CASSLAGQGAVEQYF. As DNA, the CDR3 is TGTGCCAGCAGCTTGGCCGGGCAGGGGGCAGTTGAGCAGTACTTC.